One T cell receptor beta chain is described in this entry. Its antigen is unknown. Trimming shortened V by 5 bases and J by 0 bases, and 11 bases separated the two germline ends. Germline CDR1 reads SEHNR; CDR2 reads FQNEAQ (reference sequence). The CDR3 runs to 15 residues. This entry comes from a study of long-term antiretroviral therapy in people with HIV. General study points: The study collected no data on ART adherence, viral resistance or therapy changes.

Survey-level immunoSEQ v3.0 assays were run. The study targeted about 40,000-55,000 T-cell genomes per sample in sequencing. Assay: immunoSEQ multiplex PCR; the TCRdb copy retains only in-frame clones and omits some. The table lists roughly 10,000 clones, over 75% of them singletons. The chain employs TRBV7-9 and TRBJ2-1, with D maybe TRBD2 (6 bases). This receptor was obtained from a man aged 40-49 years with HIV. Sequencing used unsorted PBMCs, obtained 1.8 years after starting antiretroviral therapy. CDR3 residues: CASSPSGSSYNEQFF. CDR3 in DNA: TGTGCCAGCAGCCCCTCCGGGAGCTCCTACAATGAGCAGTTCTTC.